One sample yielded the 21 T cell receptor beta chains listed below, sequenced in a study of blood T cell repertoires in COVID-19. Assay: immunoSEQ multiplex PCR; the TCRdb copy retains only in-frame clones and omits some. This table holds a few hundred thousand clones, about 85% found once. Sequenced material: peripheral blood. These receptors were collected from a man aged 45-65 years who had recovered from COVID-19.

There are a few counts of this clone. The chain links TRBV2 to TRBJ2-7, with TRBD2 matching 10 bases. The V gene end was trimmed by 7 bases and the J gene end by 0 bases; junction bases not matched to a gene: 6. Germline CDR1 reads SNHLY; CDR2 reads FYNNEI. This CDR3 has 15 amino acids. In nucleotides, the CDR3 is TGTGCCAGCACCGGGGGACTAGCGATCTCCTACGAGCAGTACTTC. Amino acid sequence: CASTGGLAISYEQYF.

This rearrangement joins TRBV5-1 to TRBJ2-6; D uncertain. Germline values: CDR1 SGHRS, CDR2 YFSETQ. Trimming took off 1 base at V and 0 bases at J, with 8 bases between the two ends. CDR3 length: 16 amino acids. CDR3 sequence: CASSLQVSSGANVLTF. The CDR3 DNA reads as TGCGCCAGCAGCTTGCAGGTTTCCTCTGGGGCCAACGTCCTGACTTTC.

The chain recombines TRBV24-1 with TRBJ2-5; the match to TRBD1 covers 9 bases. The CDR3 contains 15 residues. V gave up 2 bases and J gave up 5 bases; unmatched junction bases: 5. Germline assignment: CDR1 KGHDR and CDR2 SFDVKD. CDR3 DNA sequence: TGTGCCACCAGTGATTCCCGGACAGGGGAGGAGACCCAGTACTTC. It codes for CATSDSRTGEETQYF.

The chain combines TRBV11-2 with TRBJ2-1; the match to TRBD2 covers 8 bases. Germline loops: CDR1 SGHAT, CDR2 FQNNGV. V gave up 4 bases and J gave up 1 base; unmatched junction bases: 12. The CDR3 has 18 residues. The CDR3 here is CASSSYLPREGSYNEQFF. The CDR3 DNA follows: TGTGCCAGCAGCTCTTATCTCCCCCGGGAGGGGTCCTACAATGAGCAGTTCTTC.

This clone has more than one count but fewer than ten. This sequence joins TRBV27 and TRBJ1-4; the match to TRBD1 covers 8 bases. The CDR3 is made up of 13 amino acids. Trimming removed 6 bases from V and 7 bases from J; junction bases left unmatched: 4. Germline CDR1 and CDR2: MNHEY and SMNVEV (reference sequence). CDR3 loop: CASRPGQVEKLFF. CDR3 coding DNA: TGTGCCAGCAGGCCGGGACAGGTTGAAAAACTGTTTTTT.

The V call is TRBV19, the J call TRBJ1-2; possible D gene TRBD1, 5 bases. V was cut by 4 bases and J by 4 bases, with 16 bases left in between. The CDR3 has 15 amino acids. Germline values: CDR1 LNHDA, CDR2 SQIVND (reference sequence). The CDR3 spells CASSTHDSRGYGYTF. CDR3 in DNA: TGTGCCAGTAGTACCCACGACAGTAGAGGCTATGGCTACACCTTC.

J is TRBJ1-1 and V is TRBV2, with a tentative D call TRBD1 (5 bases). The CDR3 contains 14 residues. Germline V gene sequence: CDR1 SNHLY, CDR2 FYNNEI. Deletions cut 0 bases from V and 11 bases from J, with 16 bases between. The CDR3 DNA follows: TGTGCCAGCAGTGAAGCGTATCCAGGGAGGGAGGCTTTCTTT. This gives the protein CASSEAYPGREAFF. The complete variable domain, with remaining parts taken from reference TRBV2 and TRBJ1-1, reads EPEVTQTPSHQVTQMGQEVILRCVPISNHLYFYWYRQILGQKVEFLVSFYNNEISEKSEIFDDQFSVERPDGSNFTLKIRSTKLEDSAMYFCASSEAYPGREAFFGQGTRLTVV.

The rearrangement uses TRBV24-1 and TRBJ2-7, with TRBD2 matching over 13 bases. The CDR3 is 16 amino acids. V lost 1 base to trimming and J lost 4 bases; unmatched junction nucleotides: 3. Germline-derived CDR1 and CDR2 are KGHDR and SFDVKD. The CDR3 DNA follows: TGTGCCACCAGTGATTTCCGGACTAGCGGGGGTTACGAGCAGTACTTC. This encodes CATSDFRTSGGYEQYF.

This chain links TRBV5-1 with TRBJ1-2; 8 nucleotides match TRBD1. The germline CDR1 and CDR2 sequences are SGHRS and YFSETQ. The CDR3 is 16 residues long. J lost 1 base, V lost 1 base, and 6 bases had no gene match. CDR3 in DNA: TGCGCCAGCAGCTTGCTGCCAGGGGGCAGTAACTATGGCTACACCTTC. The encoded protein is CASSLLPGGSNYGYTF. Complete variable domain (other parts from reference TRBV5-1 and TRBJ1-2): KAGVTQTPRYLIKTRGQQVTLSCSPISGHRSVSWYQQTPGQGLQFLFEYFSETQRNKGNFPGRFSGRQFSNSRSEMNVSTLELGDSALYLCASSLLPGGSNYGYTFGSGTRLTVV.

The chain combines TRBV18 with TRBJ1-1; D may be TRBD1 (6 bases). V was pared by 4 bases and J by 8 bases, with 8 bases between. The CDR3 has 11 residues. The germline V gene has CDR1 KGHSH and CDR2 LQKENI. CDR3 in DNA: TGTGCCAGCTCACTCGGGACAGAAGCTTTCTTT. Its protein is CASSLGTEAFF. Using reference TRBV18 and TRBJ1-1 for the parts outside the CDR3, the full variable domain is NAGVMQNPRHLVRRRGQEARLRCSPMKGHSHVYWYRQLPEEGLKFMVYLQKENIIDESGMPKERFSAEFPKEGPSILRIQQVVRGDSAAYFCASSLGTEAFFGQGTRLTVV.

The chain couples TRBV7-8 to TRBJ2-5, with D unclear. In germline, CDR1 is SGHVS, CDR2 FQNEAQ. V was shortened by 4 bases and J by 2 bases, with 11 bases between the two germline ends. The CDR3 has 14 residues. CDR3: CASSSNRAQETQYF. CDR3 coding DNA: TGTGCCAGCAGCTCGAACAGAGCTCAAGAGACCCAGTACTTC.

This chain uses TRBV5-3 with TRBJ2-7; D is possibly TRBD1 (7 bases). TRBV5-3 is filed as an ORF, its function uncertain. V was trimmed by 6 bases and J by 3 bases, leaving 19 bases between them. CDR3 length: 15 residues. Written as DNA, the CDR3 is TGTGCCAGAAACTCTCCGGGCAGGGGGGACTACGAGCAGTACTTC. As protein: CARNSPGRGDYEQYF.

There are a few counts of this clone. The V call is TRBV4-1, the J call TRBJ2-7, with 7 bases aligning to TRBD2. Trimming took 0 bases from V and 5 from J; bases not matched to a gene: 4. The CDR3 is made up of 14 amino acids. CDR1 is MGHRA, CDR2 YSYEKL, per germline. The CDR3 loop reads CASSQDRAGNEQYF. In DNA form, the CDR3 reads TGCGCCAGCAGCCAAGATCGAGCGGGAAACGAGCAGTACTTC.

The genes are TRBV28 and TRBJ1-2, with 9 positions matching TRBD1. CDR3 length: 15 amino acids. The germline V gene has CDR1 MDHEN and CDR2 SYDVKM. Trimming took 3 bases from V and 2 from J; bases not matched to a gene: 4. As DNA, the CDR3 is TGTGCCAGCAGTTTGGGGACAGGGAGAAACTATGGCTACACCTTC. Protein sequence: CASSLGTGRNYGYTF.

Here the CDR3 DNA reads TGTGCCAGCAGTTTATGGCCTAGCGGGAGGGATGATACGCAGTATTTT. This translates into CASSLWPSGRDDTQYF. The genes are TRBV28 and TRBJ2-3; TRBD2 matches at 12 bases. This CDR3 is built from 16 residues. The germline V gene encodes CDR1 MDHEN and CDR2 SYDVKM. Trimming removed 0 bases from V and 6 bases from J; junction bases left unmatched: 4.

This rearrangement joins TRBV7-2 to TRBJ2-3; 12 nucleotides align to TRBD2. This CDR3 spans 15 amino acids. V lost 5 bases and J lost 5; bases outside the gene matches: 5. CDR1 and CDR2 from the germline V gene are SGHTA and FQGNSA. CDR3 DNA sequence: TGTGCCAGCAGCAAGACTAGCGGGAGTGAAGATACGCAGTATTTT. As protein: CASSKTSGSEDTQYF.

The chain uses TRBV11-3 and TRBJ2-1; 7 bases agree with TRBD2. CDR1 and CDR2 (germline): SGHNT, YENEEA. The CDR3 covers 18 residues. Losses at the gene ends were 4 bases for V and 1 base for J; bases not matched to a gene: 13. CDR3 residues: CASSSGLASGVSYNEQFF. CDR3 DNA sequence: TGTGCCAGCAGCTCTGGTTTGGCTAGCGGCGTTTCCTACAATGAGCAGTTCTTC.

This clone was detected only a few times. The rearrangement uses TRBV6-6 and TRBJ2-2; D possibly corresponds to TRBD2 (5 bases). Germline V lookup: CDR1 MNHNY, CDR2 SVGAGI (reference sequence). Trimming took off 4 bases at V and 1 base at J, with 10 bases between the two ends. The CDR3 length is 15 residues. The CDR3: CASSWRTWNTGELFF. As DNA, the CDR3 is TGTGCCAGCAGTTGGAGGACTTGGAACACCGGGGAGCTGTTTTTT.

The rearrangement links TRBV25-1 to TRBJ2-3, with 7 bases fitting TRBD1. Germline lookup yields CDR1 MGHDK and CDR2 SYGVNS. The V gene end was trimmed by 3 bases and the J gene end by 8 bases; junction bases not matched to a gene: 14. The CDR3 runs 16 residues. The CDR3 DNA reads TGTGCCAGCAGTGACTGGACAGGCTCCTCTTCTCGTACGCAGTATTTT. This codes for CASSDWTGSSSRTQYF. The complete variable domain, with remaining parts taken from reference TRBV25-1 and TRBJ2-3, reads EADIYQTPRYLVIGTGKKITLECSQTMGHDKMYWYQQDPGMELHLIHYSYGVNSTEKGDLSSESTVSRIRTEHFPLTLESARPSHTSQYLCASSDWTGSSSRTQYFGPGTRLTVL.

The chain has TRBV18 and TRBJ1-2, with 7 bases identical to TRBD1. Per the germline V gene, CDR1 is KGHSH and CDR2 is LQKENI. This CDR3 spans 15 amino acids. Trimming cost V 2 bases and J 4 bases; bases outside gene matches: 7. The DNA for the CDR3 is TGTGCCAGCTCACCATCCTACAGGGGAGGCTATGGCTACACCTTC. Its translation: CASSPSYRGGYGYTF.

The chain recombines TRBV19 with TRBJ1-5; possibly TRBD1 for D (6 bases). Trimming removed 4 bases at V and 6 bases at J, with 19 bases between. This CDR3 has 16 amino acids. Germline values: CDR1 LNHDA, CDR2 SQIVND (reference sequence). CDR3 nucleotide sequence: TGTGCCAGTAGTACCACAGCAGGGGCTGGAGGTCAGCCCCAGCATTTT. It translates to CASSTTAGAGGQPQHF.